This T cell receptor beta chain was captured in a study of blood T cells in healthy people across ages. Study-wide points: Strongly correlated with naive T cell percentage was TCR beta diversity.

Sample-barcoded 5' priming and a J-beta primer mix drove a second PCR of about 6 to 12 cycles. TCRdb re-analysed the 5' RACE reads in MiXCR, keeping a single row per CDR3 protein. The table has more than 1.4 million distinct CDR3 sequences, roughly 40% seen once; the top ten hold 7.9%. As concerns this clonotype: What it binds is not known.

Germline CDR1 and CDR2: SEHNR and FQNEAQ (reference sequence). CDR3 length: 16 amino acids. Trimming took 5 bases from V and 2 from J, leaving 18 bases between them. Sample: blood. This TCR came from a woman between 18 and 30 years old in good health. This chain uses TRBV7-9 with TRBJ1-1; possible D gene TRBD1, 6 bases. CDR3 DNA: TGTGCCAGCAGCCCTCCCCTCGACAGGAGTAACACTGAAGCTTTCTTT. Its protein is CASSPPLDRSNTEAFF.